These T cell receptor beta chains were read from a single sample in a study of CD8 T cells in ankylosing spondylitis. TCRdb itself ran the 5' RACE reads through MiXCR, one entry per CDR3 protein. The sample comprises more than 150,000 distinct CDR3 sequences, around 13% of which are singletons, and about 15% rests with the top ten. The specimen was blood, either unsorted or a sorted T cell fraction (not recorded which). These receptors were obtained from a male donor with ankylosing spondylitis or in good health (not recorded which). CDR3s include the opening cysteine and the closing phenylalanine or tryptophan. A D gene is named only where the DNA matches it firmly. Some rows mark clone size as missing; the rest say once, few, many or name a class of expanded clone.

j_gene,d_gene,v_gene,abundance,CDR3aa,CDR3nt
TRBJ1-1,.,TRBV4-1,few,CASSPAAGMNTEAFF,TGCGCCAGCAGCCCGGCGGCAGGGATGAACACTGAAGCTTTCTTT
TRBJ2-7,.,TRBV27,few,CASSWNPVSYEQYF,TGTGCCAGCAGTTGGAACCCTGTTTCCTACGAGCAGTACTTC
TRBJ1-2,.,TRBV27,few,CASSWAKASNYGYTF,TGTGCCAGCAGCTGGGCGAAGGCCTCTAACTATGGCTACACCTTC
TRBJ2-1,TRBD2,TRBV6-1,.,CASSPAGGWDEQFF,TGTGCCAGCAGTCCAGCGGGGGGGTGGGATGAGCAGTTCTTC
TRBJ2-5,.,TRBV7-9,.,CASSTRGQQETQYF,TGTGCCAGCAGCACTAGGGGACAACAAGAGACCCAGTACTTC
TRBJ2-3,.,TRBV15,.,CATSRSSTDTQYF,TGTGCCACCAGCAGGTCAAGCACAGATACGCAGTATTTT
TRBJ2-7,.,TRBV2,.,CASSEGTRGDSYEQYF,TGTGCCAGCAGTGAGGGGACGAGGGGGGACTCCTACGAGCAGTACTTC
TRBJ2-7,TRBD1,TRBV10-2,.,CASTRQGALSYEQYF,TGCGCCAGCACTCGACAGGGGGCCCTCTCCTACGAGCAGTACTTC
TRBJ2-3,.,TRBV2,.,CALPGGVTDTQYF,TGTGCCCTCCCCGGAGGGGTCACAGATACGCAGTATTTT
TRBJ2-5,TRBD1,TRBV29-1,many,CSVEYRGSETQYF,TGCAGCGTTGAGTACAGGGGTTCCGAGACCCAGTACTTC
TRBJ2-2,.,TRBV7-2,.,CASSLGGFTGELFF,TGTGCCAGCAGCCTTGGGGGATTCACCGGGGAGCTGTTTTTT